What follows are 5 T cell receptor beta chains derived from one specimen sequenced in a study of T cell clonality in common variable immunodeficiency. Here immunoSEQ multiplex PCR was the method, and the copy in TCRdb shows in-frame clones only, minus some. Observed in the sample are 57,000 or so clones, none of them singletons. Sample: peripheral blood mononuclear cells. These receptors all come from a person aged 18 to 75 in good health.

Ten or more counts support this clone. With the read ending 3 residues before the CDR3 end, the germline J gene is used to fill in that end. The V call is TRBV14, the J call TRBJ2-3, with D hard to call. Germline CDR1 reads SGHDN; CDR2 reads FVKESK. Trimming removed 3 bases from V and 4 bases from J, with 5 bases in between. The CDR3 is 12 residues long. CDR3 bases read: TGTGCCAGCAGCCATCTAGCAGATACG. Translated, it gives CASSHLADT. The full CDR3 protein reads CASSHLADTQYF.

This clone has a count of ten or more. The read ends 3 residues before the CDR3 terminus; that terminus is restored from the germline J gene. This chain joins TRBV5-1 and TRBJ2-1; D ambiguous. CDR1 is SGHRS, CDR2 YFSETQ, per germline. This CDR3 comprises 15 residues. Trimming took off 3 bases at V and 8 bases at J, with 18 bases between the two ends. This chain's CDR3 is CASSYDLFRSDEQFF. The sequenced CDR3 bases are TGCGCCAGCAGCTATGACTTATTCCGGAGCGATGAG.

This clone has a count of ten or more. The sequenced part of the CDR3 DNA is TGTGCCAGCTCGCAGGGAGGAGATACG. Translating gives CASSQGGDT. The CDR3, in full, reads CASSQGGDTQYF. The chain is built from TRBV18 and TRBJ2-3, with D possibly TRBD2 on 6 matching bases. The read halts 3 residues ahead of the CDR3 end, with the missing end drawn from the germline J gene. The CDR3 sequence is 12 residues long. V was pared by 6 bases and J by 5 bases, with 9 bases between. Germline assignment: CDR1 KGHSH and CDR2 LQKENI.

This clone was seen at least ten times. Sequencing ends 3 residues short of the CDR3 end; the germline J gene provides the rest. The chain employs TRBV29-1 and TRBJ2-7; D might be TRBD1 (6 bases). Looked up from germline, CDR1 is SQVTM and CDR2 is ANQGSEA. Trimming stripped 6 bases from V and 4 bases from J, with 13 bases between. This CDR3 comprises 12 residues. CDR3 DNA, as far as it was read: TGCAGCGTCAGATCGGACAGTTACGAG. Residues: CSVRSDSYE. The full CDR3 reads CSVRSDSYEQYF.

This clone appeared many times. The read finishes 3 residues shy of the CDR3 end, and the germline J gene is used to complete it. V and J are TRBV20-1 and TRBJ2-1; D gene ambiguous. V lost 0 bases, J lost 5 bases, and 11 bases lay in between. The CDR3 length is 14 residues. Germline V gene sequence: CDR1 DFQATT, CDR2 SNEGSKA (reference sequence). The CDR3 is CSARDRWLNNEQFF. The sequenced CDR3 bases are TGCAGTGCTAGAGATCGGTGGTTAAACAATGAG.